A single T cell receptor (beta chain) is shown here with its context. Its antigen is unknown. The J segment lost 7 bases and the V segment lost 6 bases, leaving 7 bases of the junction unmatched. CDR1 and CDR2 from the germline V gene are MGHDK and SYGVNS. The CDR3 is 14 amino acids. In TCRdb, the 5' RACE reads were re-called with MiXCR into one record per CDR3 protein. The table records some 120,000 distinct CDR3 sequences, 6% to 8% of them present only once. The data originate from a study of T cells after yellow fever vaccination. The study, taken as a whole, reports: Repertoires obtained by FACS sorting could include abundant clonotypes that entered as contaminants from the bulk population. At under 97% for CD4 and about 88% for CD8, most primary-vaccination clones showed up again after the booster. Only a minor proportion of clonotypes was detected across both CD4 and CD8 compartments. Researchers report a weaker secondary response that nonetheless peaked faster, day 5 versus 15.

The sequences come from CD4+ T cells sorted from PBMCs, collected roughly 10 days after the first yellow fever vaccination. This sequence originates from a man aged 18 to 29 who received the YFV17D yellow fever vaccine. The chain links TRBV25-1 to TRBJ1-2, with 11 nucleotides matching TRBD1. CDR3 in amino acids: CASRRTGGGPGYTF. The CDR3 DNA sequence: TGTGCCAGCAGACGGACAGGGGGCGGACCTGGCTACACCTTC.